Listed here are 27 T cell receptor beta chains from one sample, sequenced in a study of T-cell reconstitution after alpha-beta-depleted transplantation in children. The library targeted TCRbeta and was prepared with unique molecular identifiers. Each CDR3 protein gets one entry after TCRdb re-called the PCR reads with MiXCR. The sample consists of about 440,000 distinct CDR3 sequences, roughly 43% of them appearing once. This material consisted of PBMCs, taken before TCRalphabeta/CD19-depleted stem cell transplant. The receptors come from a girl under 10 years old with aplastic anemia, due to receive a stem cell transplant.

The CDR3 nucleotides read TGTGCCAGCAGTGAAGTGGTCTTCACAGATACGCAGTATTTT. As protein: CASSEVVFTDTQYF. The rearrangement links TRBV6-1 to TRBJ2-3; D gene ambiguous. Germline V gene data show CDR1 as MNHNS and CDR2 as SASEGT. Trimming removed 1 base at V and 2 bases at J, with 7 bases between. The CDR3 runs to 14 residues.

Comments on this clonotype: Germline is not matched at one junction end, which may reflect a read error. The chain couples TRBV15 to TRBJ1-2; 9 nucleotides line up with TRBD1. The length of the CDR3 is 16 residues. Germline CDR1 LNHNV, CDR2 YYDKDF (reference sequence). The CDR3 bases are TGTGCCACCAGCAGAGATCAAGGGACAGGGAACTATGGCGACACCTTC. As protein: CATSRDQGTGNYGDTF. Full variable domain (rest looked up from reference TRBV15 and TRBJ1-2): DAMVIQNPRYQVTQFGKPVTLSCSQTLNHNVMYWYQQKSSQAPKLLFHYYDKDFNNEADTPDNFQSRRPNTSFCFLDIRSPGLGDTAMYLCATSRDQGTGNYGDTFGSGTRLTVV.

This clonotype was detected ten times or more. The genes are TRBV12-3 or TRBV12-4 and TRBJ2-1; no clear D gene. Between the trimmed V and J ends, which lost 6 bases and 3 bases, there was a span of 18 bases. The CDR3 contains 16 residues. The CDR3 is CASSPRGGNFYNEQFF. The CDR3 DNA is TGTGCCAGCAGCCCCCGAGGCGGAAACTTCTACAATGAGCAGTTCTTC.

This clonotype was seen many times. The chain joins TRBV28 to TRBJ2-7; 8 bases map to TRBD2. J gave up 3 bases and V 5 bases, and 6 bases lay outside the gene matches. Germline assignment: CDR1 MDHEN and CDR2 SYDVKM. The CDR3 length is 14 residues. CDR3 bases: TGTGCCAGCAGTCTCAGCGGGAGAAGCTACGAGCAGTACTTC. Translation gives CASSLSGRSYEQYF.

This clonotype ranks as medium-sized. CDR3 sequence (DNA): TGTGCCAGCAGTTACTCGTCCGACAGCACGAACACCGGGGAGCTGTTTTTT. Translated, it gives CASSYSSDSTNTGELFF. The chain has TRBV6-5 and TRBJ2-2, with a weak D call TRBD1 (5 bases). The germline V gene has CDR1 MNHEY and CDR2 SVGAGI. This CDR3 comprises 17 residues. The V gene lost 0 bases and the J gene lost 0 bases, with 11 bases spanning the gap.

This clonotype was seen repeatedly, ten times or more. The V call is TRBV5-6, the J call TRBJ2-1, with 8 bases that match TRBD2. V was pared by 5 bases and J by 4 bases, with 11 bases of the junction left unmatched. Germline V gene data show CDR1 as SGHDT and CDR2 as YYEEEE. The CDR3 is made up of 16 amino acids. The CDR3 region is CASSSITSGLYNEQFF. Here the CDR3 DNA reads TGTGCCAGCAGTTCGATTACTAGCGGACTTTACAATGAGCAGTTCTTC.

There are many counts of this clonotype. The chain recombines TRBV20-1 with TRBJ2-5, with D uncertain. V lost 5 bases to trimming and J lost 5 bases, with 15 bases between them. Germline lookup yields CDR1 DFQATT and CDR2 SNEGSKA (reference sequence). This CDR3 contains 13 residues. CDR3 residues: CSASPTIEETQYF. The CDR3 DNA follows: TGCAGTGCTTCCCCCACCATTGAGGAGACCCAGTACTTC.

DNA of the CDR3: TGCAGTGCTAGAGACCGTCCATCTAGCGGGAGCTCCTACAATGAGCAGTTCTTC. Its protein is CSARDRPSSGSSYNEQFF. The chain uses TRBV20-1 and TRBJ2-1, with 10 positions matching TRBD2. V lost 0 bases to trimming and J lost 0 bases; unmatched junction nucleotides: 8. This CDR3 region has 18 residues. Germline V lookup: CDR1 DFQATT, CDR2 SNEGSKA (reference sequence).

V is TRBV10-1 and J is TRBJ2-7; 8 nucleotides line up with TRBD2. With 0 bases clipped from V and 3 bases from J, the junction kept 4 bases outside the gene matches. The CDR3 has 15 amino acids. The germline V gene encodes CDR1 WNHNN and CDR2 SYGVQD (reference sequence). CDR3 protein: CASSESRGAGYEQYF. CDR3 coding DNA: TGCGCCAGCAGTGAGTCGCGGGGGGCGGGCTACGAGCAGTACTTC.

The chain uses TRBV15 and TRBJ2-1; 10 nucleotides align to TRBD1. This CDR3 contains 19 residues. Germline V gene data show CDR1 as LNHNV and CDR2 as YYDKDF (reference sequence). Trimming took 1 base from V and 0 from J; bases not matched to a gene: 9. CDR3 nucleotide sequence: TGTGCCACCAGCAGAGCAGGGGACAGGGGAAAGGGCTCCTACAATGAGCAGTTCTTC. Its protein is CATSRAGDRGKGSYNEQFF.

This clonotype occurred many times. An end of the junction does not agree with germline; a read error may underlie this. The rearrangement links TRBV5-1 to TRBJ2-5; TRBD1 agrees at 7 bases. CDR1 SGHRS and CDR2 YFSETQ come from the germline V gene. The CDR3 extends over 14 amino acids. The CDR3 loop reads CASSPGQPQETQYF. In DNA, the CDR3 is TGTGCCAGCAGCCCGGGACAGCCCCAAGAGACCCAGTACTTC.

This rearrangement joins TRBV30 to TRBJ2-2, with D hard to call. Trimming took off 4 bases at V and 0 bases at J, with 9 bases between the two ends. CDR3 size: 14 residues. Germline CDR1 is GTSNPN and CDR2 is SVGIG (reference sequence). The CDR3 coding sequence is TGTGCCTGGACGCGGACCCCGAACACCGGGGAGCTGTTTTTT. Protein product: CAWTRTPNTGELFF.

V and J are TRBV29-1 and TRBJ1-4; D is ambiguous. V gave up 3 bases and J gave up 10 bases, with 12 bases separating them. There are 12 residues in the CDR3. Germline values: CDR1 SQVTM, CDR2 ANQGSEA. CDR3 nucleotides: TGCAGCGTTGAGACTGTGGATGGAAAACTGTTTTTT. Protein sequence: CSVETVDGKLFF.

V and J are TRBV4-1 and TRBJ2-7; TRBD2 matches 10 bases. The V gene end was trimmed by 4 bases and the J gene end by 0 bases; junction bases not matched to a gene: 9. CDR1 is MGHRA and CDR2 is YSYEKL in the germline V gene. The CDR3 consists of 17 residues. The CDR3 DNA sequence: TGCGCCAGCAGCCGAACACTGGCTAGCGGGGGCTCCTACGAGCAGTACTTC. Translating it yields CASSRTLASGGSYEQYF.

The chain joins TRBV10-3 to TRBJ2-7; D gene unclear. The CDR3 is 14 residues long. The V end lost 3 bases, the J end lost 3 bases, and 12 bases lay between the germline ends. CDR1 is ENHRY, CDR2 SYGVKD, per germline. In DNA, the CDR3 is TGTGCCATCAGTGATCTTCGGCAGGTCTACGAGCAGTACTTC. Its translation is CAISDLRQVYEQYF.

This clonotype was seen only a few times. The chain joins TRBV5-1 to TRBJ1-5; possibly TRBD1 for D (5 bases). This CDR3 contains 15 residues. Germline V lookup: CDR1 SGHRS, CDR2 YFSETQ. Trimming stripped 3 bases from V and 5 bases from J, with 15 bases between. The CDR3 reads CASSSLRVPHQPQHF. The CDR3 nucleotides are TGCGCCAGCAGCTCACTCAGGGTCCCCCATCAGCCCCAGCATTTT.

This clonotype was counted between two and nine times. The rearrangement joins TRBV10-3 to TRBJ2-3; a possible D gene is TRBD2 (6 bases). The CDR3 length is 16 residues. Germline V gene sequence: CDR1 ENHRY, CDR2 SYGVKD. Trimming took 4 bases from V and 0 from J, leaving 14 bases between them. In nucleotides, the CDR3 is TGTGCCATCAGTGGAGCCTTTGCGGGGAGCACAGATACGCAGTATTTT. Protein sequence: CAISGAFAGSTDTQYF.

This rearrangement joins TRBV28 to TRBJ1-1; 10 bases align to TRBD1. Germline CDR1 MDHEN, CDR2 SYDVKM. The CDR3 is made up of 15 amino acids. The V gene end was trimmed by 6 bases and the J gene end by 8 bases; junction bases not matched to a gene: 12. CDR3 sequence (DNA): TGTGCCAGCAGGATAGCCGGGACAGGGGCCGACGAAGCTTTCTTT. Translation: CASRIAGTGADEAFF.

This clonotype was detected a few times. The J gene is TRBJ2-5, the V gene TRBV9; D remains ambiguous. Germline V gives CDR1 SGDLS, CDR2 YYNGEE. This CDR3 contains 15 residues. Trimming took off 1 base at V and 5 bases at J, with 15 bases between the two ends. CDR3 nucleotide sequence: TGTGCCAGCAGCGTATTACAAGGCCATCGGGAGACCCAGTACTTC. Its protein product is CASSVLQGHRETQYF.

Only one count was recorded for this clonotype. V is TRBV10-1 and J is TRBJ2-4; tentatively, D is TRBD1 (6 bases). V lost 3 bases and J 7 bases, leaving 13 bases between the germline ends. The CDR3 covers 14 residues. Germline V CDR1 and CDR2: WNHNN, SYGVQD (reference sequence). The CDR3 protein is CASSDSDRYNIQYF. CDR3 in DNA: TGCGCCAGCAGTGACTCCGACAGGTACAACATTCAGTACTTC.

The chain uses TRBV20-1 and TRBJ2-7; TRBD2 agrees at 7 bases. Germline trimming cut 0 bases from V and 0 bases from J; bases unmatched to any gene: 5. The CDR3 runs to 15 residues. The germline V gene encodes CDR1 DFQATT and CDR2 SNEGSKA (reference sequence). The chain's CDR3 is CSARDLAESSYEQYF. CDR3 nucleotides: TGCAGTGCTAGAGATCTAGCGGAGAGCTCCTACGAGCAGTACTTC.

This clonotype was seen at least ten times. The gene calls are TRBV4-2 and TRBJ2-7; TRBD2 aligns across 14 bases. Germline V gives CDR1 LGHNA, CDR2 YNFKEQ. This CDR3 region has 18 residues. J gave up 0 bases and V 1 base, and 5 bases lay outside the gene matches. CDR3 in amino acids: CASSQGGLAGDNSYEQYF. CDR3 sequence (DNA): TGTGCCAGCAGCCAAGGGGGACTAGCGGGAGATAACTCCTACGAGCAGTACTTC.

This clonotype was recorded a few times. The chain employs TRBV6-1 and TRBJ2-7; perhaps TRBD1 as D (8 bases). Trimming shortened V by 5 bases and J by 6 bases, and 17 bases separated the two germline ends. CDR1 and CDR2 (germline): MNHNS, SASEGT. This CDR3 is 14 amino acids long. The DNA of the CDR3 is TGTGCCAGCAGTCTTACAGGGGGGGTCTCCGAGCAGTACTTC. Amino acids: CASSLTGGVSEQYF.

V usage is TRBV28 and J usage is TRBJ2-3, with 10 bases fitting TRBD2. There are 17 residues in the CDR3. Trimming removed 9 bases from V and 7 bases from J; junction bases left unmatched: 19. The V gene's germline CDR1 is MDHEN and CDR2 SYDVKM. CDR3 bases: TGTGCCAGTCCCCCCAGGGGAGCTAGCGGGAGCCTCTATACGCAGTATTTT. Translation: CASPPRGASGSLYTQYF.

This clonotype was seen repeatedly, ten times or more. This rearrangement joins TRBV5-5 to TRBJ2-5; D assignment may be TRBD1 or TRBD2 (5 bases each). This CDR3 is built from 16 residues. Germline CDR1 is SGHKS and CDR2 is YYEKEE (reference sequence). The V and J ends lost 5 bases and 5 bases respectively, with 22 bases between them. The CDR3 DNA is TGTGCCAGCAGTAACCGACGAAGTGGGGACGGGGAGACCCAGTACTTC. Amino acids: CASSNRRSGDGETQYF. The whole variable domain, remainder taken from reference TRBV5-5 and TRBJ2-5, is DAGVTQSPTHLIKTRGQQVTLRCSPISGHKSVSWYQQVLGQGPQFIFQYYEKEERGRGNFPDRFSARQFPNYSSELNVNALLLGDSALYLCASSNRRSGDGETQYFGPGTRLLVL.

This clonotype has at least ten counts. The chain uses TRBV19 and TRBJ1-5; the D gene is possibly TRBD1 (5 bases). Per the germline V gene, CDR1 is LNHDA and CDR2 is SQIVND (reference sequence). The CDR3 contains 13 residues. Trimming took 6 bases from V and 2 from J, leaving 8 bases between them. The CDR3 loop is CASRGAGNQPQHF. The CDR3 DNA is TGTGCCAGTAGAGGGGCGGGCAATCAGCCCCAGCATTTT.

This chain links TRBV27 with TRBJ2-5; the D is unclear. Germline CDR1 and CDR2: MNHEY and SMNVEV (reference sequence). CDR3 length equals 14 residues. Between the trimmed V and J ends, which lost 2 bases and 5 bases, there was a span of 12 bases. Here the CDR3 reads CASSLVLQRETQYF. The CDR3 DNA reads as TGTGCCAGCAGTTTAGTCCTACAACGGGAGACCCAGTACTTC.